Included here is one T cell receptor (beta chain) sequence, with context. Antigen unknown. PBMCs were collected from an approximately 9.3 ml volume of fresh peripheral blood. After removal of 7 bases from V and 6 bases from J, the junction contained 8 bases not matched to a gene. The CDR3 length is 15 residues. Germline V gene lookup returns CDR1 SNHLY and CDR2 FYNNEI. This sample is drawn from a study of T cells in Graves' hyperthyroidism and ophthalmopathy. Study details: Peripheral blood was drawn at first diagnosis, prior to all treatment.

RNA transcripts provided the source from which TCR beta CDR3 regions were amplified. The TCR CDR3 first-round RT-PCR relied on the HTBI primer set. TCRdb reprocessed the multiplex PCR reads via MiXCR and lists one record per CDR3 protein. The top ten clones hold approximately 20% of a sample with 150,000 or so distinct CDR3 sequences, over 7.5% of them seen once. Study-level results: Median prediction lead before ophthalmopathy onset was 5.5 to 7 months with the model.

Specimen: blood. The TCR originated in a woman younger than 30 with Graves' hyperthyroidism that later progressed to Graves' ophthalmopathy. J is TRBJ2-1 and V is TRBV2; 11 nucleotides match TRBD1. CDR3 nucleotides: TGTGCCAGCACTATGGACAGGGGGCTAGGCAATGAGCAGTTCTTC. Translating it yields CASTMDRGLGNEQFF.